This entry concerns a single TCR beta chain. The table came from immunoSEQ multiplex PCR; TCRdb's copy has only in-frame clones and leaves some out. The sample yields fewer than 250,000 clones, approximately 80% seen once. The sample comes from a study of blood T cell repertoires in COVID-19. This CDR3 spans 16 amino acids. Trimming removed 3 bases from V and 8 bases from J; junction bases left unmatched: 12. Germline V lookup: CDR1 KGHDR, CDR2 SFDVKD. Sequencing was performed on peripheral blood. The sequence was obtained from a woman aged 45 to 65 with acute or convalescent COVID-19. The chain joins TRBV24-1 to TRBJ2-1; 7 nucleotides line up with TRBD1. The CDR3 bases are TGTGCCACCAGTGATCCAAGGGGGCTAGTTCTTTATGAGCAGTTCTTC. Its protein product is CATSDPRGLVLYEQFF.